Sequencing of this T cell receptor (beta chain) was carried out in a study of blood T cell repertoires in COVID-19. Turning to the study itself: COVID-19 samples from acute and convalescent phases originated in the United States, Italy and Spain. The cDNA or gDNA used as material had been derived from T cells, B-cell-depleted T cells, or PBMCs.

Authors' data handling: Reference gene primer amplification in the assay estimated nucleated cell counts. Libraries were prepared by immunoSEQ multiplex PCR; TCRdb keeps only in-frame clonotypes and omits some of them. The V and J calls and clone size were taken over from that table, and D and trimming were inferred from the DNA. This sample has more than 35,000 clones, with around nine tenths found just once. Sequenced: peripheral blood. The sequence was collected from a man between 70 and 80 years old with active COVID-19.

The CDR3 sequence is CASSYPGGRLGEQYF. CDR3 sequence (DNA): TGTGCCAGCAGTTACCCGGGAGGACGCCTCGGCGAGCAGTACTTC. The rearrangement joins TRBV6-2 or TRBV6-3 to TRBJ2-7; 7 nucleotides line up with TRBD2. There are 15 residues in the CDR3. The V and J ends lost 2 bases and 6 bases, in that order; junction bases with no gene match: 10. CDR1 and CDR2 from the germline V gene are MNHEY and SVGEGT.